This record concerns one T cell receptor beta chain sequence. This record comes from a study of blood T cell repertoires in COVID-19. Across the whole study: PBMCs, B-cell-depleted T cells, or T cells were the source of the cDNA or gDNA that made up the material.

CDR3 length equals 13 residues. Trimming stripped 5 bases from V and 1 base from J, with 11 bases between. Germline CDR1 and CDR2: SQVTM and ANQGSEA. As processed by the authors: By means of reference gene primer amplification, nucleated cell counts were estimated. Clones were sequenced by immunoSEQ multiplex PCR, and TCRdb holds only the in-frame ones, with some missing. V, J and clone size reflect that table, while D and trimming were determined from the DNA. The sample contains a few hundred thousand clones, less than 95% of which appear only once. J is TRBJ1-1 and V is TRBV29-1, with D possibly matching TRBD1 (5 bases). Sample: PBMCs or T cells enriched from blood (not recorded which). This clonotype originated in a man younger than 35 who had recovered from COVID-19. This CDR3 is CSVNGHPNTEAFF. For the CDR3, the DNA is TGCAGCGTTAACGGACACCCGAACACTGAAGCTTTCTTT.